The clone carrying this TCR beta chain was recorded only once. Its antigen is currently unknown. Drawing of blood for sampling happened at baseline, at cycle 4 day 1, and at cycle 7 day 1. These data are taken from a study of OX40 agonist ivuxolimab in advanced cancers. The wider study: The patients received ivuxolimab by intravenous route every 2 weeks at 0.01 to 10 mg/kg.

Repertoires were generated with immunoSEQ multiplex PCR, while TCRdb's copy carries only in-frame clones and drops some. The sample yields some 100,000 clones, 90% seen once. The study, taken as a whole, reports: At 0.1 to 3.0 mg/kg and by week 6, CD4+ and CD8+ T cells in the blood had expanded clonally. Also present in some nonresponders was a low level of normalized T-cell clonal expansion.

Germline CDR1 reads MDHEN; CDR2 reads SYDVKM. V lost 6 bases to trimming and J lost 2 bases; unmatched junction nucleotides: 2. The CDR3 covers 13 residues. The genes are TRBV28 and TRBJ2-7, with 9 nucleotides matching TRBD1. The specimen comprised CD4+ or CD8+ T cells sorted from blood, sampled in a trial of the OX40 agonist ivuxolimab. This TCR was sampled from an adult with an advanced solid tumor such as melanoma, head and neck, liver or kidney cancer. For the CDR3, the DNA is TGTGCCAGCAGGCGGACAGGGGCCTACGAGCAGTACTTC. Protein product: CASRRTGAYEQYF.